The sequence of this T cell receptor (beta chain) was determined in a study of cytomegalovirus exposure and HLA in healthy donors. Primers included in the PCR were 60 Vbeta and 13 Jbeta primers. The assay was immunoSEQ multiplex PCR, and TCRdb's table has in-frame clones only and misses some. The sample lists about 67,000 clones, 68% occurring once. Regarding donors, all were healthy bone marrow donors. Germline CDR1 reads SGHNT; CDR2 reads YYREEE (reference sequence). J was trimmed by 5 bases and V by 0 bases; bases with no gene match: 6. This CDR3 region has 16 residues. The specimen was PBMCs. This chain uses TRBV5-4 with TRBJ2-4, with 9 positions matching TRBD2. The sequence derives from a woman aged 25 to 39 in good health and CMV-seronegative. The CDR3 is CASSLATAGGQNIQYF. The DNA for the CDR3 is TGTGCCAGCAGCTTGGCGACAGCGGGGGGCCAAAACATTCAGTACTTC.